Listed below are T cell receptor beta chains from one sample, sequenced in a study of cytomegalovirus exposure and HLA in healthy donors. Libraries were prepared by immunoSEQ multiplex PCR; TCRdb keeps only in-frame clonotypes and omits some of them. The sample contains about 160,000 clones, around 81% of which appear only once. The specimen sequenced was PBMCs. These receptors came from a woman between 45 and 65 years old in good health and CMV-seronegative. Each CDR3 is given with its conserved first and last residue. The D gene is left open where the match is weak. Clone size is given for some rows only: seen once, a few or many times, or a class if the clone is expanded.

>few|TRBJ2-7|TRBV28|-
TGTGCCAGCAGTTCGAGCTCCTACGAGCAGTACTTC
CASSSSSYEQYF
>-|TRBJ2-1|TRBV9|TRBD2
TGTGCCAGCAGCGCTAGCGGGCGGTACAATGAGCAGTTCTTC
CASSASGRYNEQFF
>-|TRBJ1-1|TRBV6-5|-
TGTGCCAGCACCAGAGGGGGAGAGGGTAGGGCTTTCTTT
CASTRGGEGRAFF
>-|TRBJ2-3|TRBV6-5|TRBD2
TGTGCCAGCAGTTACTCTAGCGGGAGTGATACGCAGTATTTT
CASSYSSGSDTQYF
>once|TRBJ1-5|TRBV19|-
TGTGCCAGTATCCCGGGCCCCGGGGGTCAGCCCCAGCATTTT
CASIPGPGGQPQHF
>-|TRBJ2-7|TRBV5-1|TRBD1
TGCGCCAGCACCTGGACAGGTCTAGGTGAGCAGTACTTC
CASTWTGLGEQYF
>-|TRBJ2-2|TRBV29-1|TRBD1
TGCAGCGTCTACGACAGGGGGCCGAACACCGGGGAGCTGTTTTTT
CSVYDRGPNTGELFF
>-|TRBJ2-3|TRBV7-3|TRBD1
TGTGCCAGCAGCTCTGACAGGGGGGATACGCAGTATTTT
CASSSDRGDTQYF
>-|TRBJ2-7|TRBV11-2|-
TGTGCCAGCAGCTTTCCGGGACACACCTACGAGCAGTACTTC
CASSFPGHTYEQYF
>few|TRBJ1-1|TRBV28|-
TGTGCCAGCAGTCCCAGGGCCGAAGCTTTCTTT
CASSPRAEAFF
>few|TRBJ2-5|TRBV5-1|-
TGCGCCGGCAGTGGGGGACACTTCCAAGAGACCCAGTACTTC
CAGSGGHFQETQYF
>-|TRBJ1-5|TRBV5-5|-
TGTGCCAGCAGCTTAACGGGGAGGGGGGACGGTCAGCCCCAGCATTTT
CASSLTGRGDGQPQHF
>-|TRBJ2-1|TRBV6-5|-
TGTGCCAGCAGTCTAAGACAGAGCTCCTACAATGAGCAGTTCTTC
CASSLRQSSYNEQFF
>once|TRBJ1-2|TRBV6-5|TRBD1
TGTGCCAGCATTCCGACAGGGGGCGCGTGGGGCTACACCTTC
CASIPTGGAWGYTF
>medium-sized|TRBJ2-1|TRBV6-5|-
TGTGCCAGCAGTTACTCGACACGGGGAGCCTACAATGAGCAGTTCTTC
CASSYSTRGAYNEQFF
>-|TRBJ2-5|TRBV19|TRBD1
TGTGCCACTTCCCCAGGGGGATGGGAGACCCAGTACTTC
CATSPGGWETQYF
>-|TRBJ2-5|TRBV7-2|TRBD2
TGTGCCAGCAGCTCCTCTTTAGCGGGGGGCGGCAAGACCCAGTACTTC
CASSSSLAGGGKTQYF
>-|TRBJ1-1|TRBV29-1|-
TGCAGCGTAGCGGGACACCGAGAGGGCGAAGCTTTCTTT
CSVAGHREGEAFF
>-|TRBJ2-1|TRBV7-2|TRBD2
TGTGCCAGCAGCTTAGTGGCTAGCGGGAGGGGCCTCGAGCAGTTCTTC
CASSLVASGRGLEQFF
>once|TRBJ2-7|TRBV19|-
TGTGCCAGTAGTATGGGGACAAGATTCTACGAGCAGTACTTC
CASSMGTRFYEQYF
>-|TRBJ2-1|TRBV30|TRBD2
TGTGCCGGTCGAGACCTGACTAGCGGGAGGGCCAGGAATGAGCAGTTCTTC
CAGRDLTSGRARNEQFF
>few|TRBJ1-1|TRBV6-6|-
TGTGCCCTCAGTCTTTCGAGAGGAAACACTGAAGCTTTCTTT
CALSLSRGNTEAFF
>-|TRBJ2-7|TRBV4-1|TRBD1
TGCGCCAGCAGCCAAGACAAGGGGGCCCTTACCTACGAGCAGTACTTC
CASSQDKGALTYEQYF
>-|TRBJ1-5|TRBV19|TRBD1
TGTGCCAGTAGTGCAGTCGGGACAGGGCATTTGGCAGCCCAGCATTTT
CASSAVGTGHLAAQHF
>-|TRBJ1-2|TRBV9|TRBD1
TGTGCCAGCAGTGACAGGGGGGGGAACTATGGCTACACCTTC
CASSDRGGNYGYTF
>-|TRBJ1-1|TRBV5-4|TRBD1
TGTGCCAGCAGCTCTGGGCAGGGGGCGGGGATGAACACTGAAGCTTTCTTT
CASSSGQGAGMNTEAFF
>-|TRBJ1-2|TRBV18|-
TGTGCCAGCTCACCAGATGGCAGATCATATGGCTACACCTTC
CASSPDGRSYGYTF
>-|TRBJ2-5|TRBV2|TRBD2
TGTGCCAGCAGTCCGAGGGGACTAGCGGCCCATCAAGAGACCCAGTACTTC
CASSPRGLAAHQETQYF
>-|TRBJ2-7|TRBV6-5|-
TGTGCCAGCAGTCCTGTGTTAGGGGACATCTACGAGCAGTACTTC
CASSPVLGDIYEQYF
>-|TRBJ1-5|TRBV28|-
TGTGCCAGCAGGCCCCCAGGGTTGGCTCAGCCCCAGCATTTT
CASRPPGLAQPQHF
>-|TRBJ1-5|TRBV5-5|TRBD1
TGTGCCAACAGCCCTACAGGGGGCCGGGAGCCCCAGCATTTT
CANSPTGGREPQHF
>many|TRBJ2-7|TRBV6-1|TRBD2
TGTGCCAGCAGTGAGAGCGGGACTAGCTCCTACGAGCAGTACTTC
CASSESGTSSYEQYF
>-|TRBJ1-5|TRBV7-9|-
TGTTCCAGCAGCCCTCCTGGAGGGCAGCCCCAGCATTTT
CSSSPPGGQPQHF
>once|TRBJ2-1|TRBV5-1|TRBD1
TGCGCCAGCAGCGCCAGACAGGGGGCAGATGAGCAGTTCTTC
CASSARQGADEQFF
>-|TRBJ2-3|TRBV5-1|TRBD2
TGCGCCAGCAGCCGCGGACTAGCGGAGAGCACAGATACGCAGTATTTT
CASSRGLAESTDTQYF
>-|TRBJ1-2|TRBV19|TRBD1
TGTGCCAGCCGGGACAGCCCTTATGGCTACACCTTC
CASRDSPYGYTF
>once|TRBJ2-7|TRBV14|TRBD1
TGTGCCAGCAGCCCTCCCCCGAGGGGGCCTCTGGAGCAGTACTTC
CASSPPPRGPLEQYF
>few|TRBJ1-1|TRBV6-5|-
TGTGCCAGCAGTTCCCCATCGACAGGGAACACTGAAGCTTTCTTT
CASSSPSTGNTEAFF
>-|TRBJ1-2|TRBV6-6|TRBD1
TGTGCCAGCAGGCCAGGGACAGGGCCTGGCTACACCTTC
CASRPGTGPGYTF
>-|TRBJ2-7|TRBV18|-
TGTGCCAGCTCAGCGGAGCCCTTCTCCTACGAGCAGTACTTC
CASSAEPFSYEQYF
>-|TRBJ2-7|TRBV28|-
TGTGCCAGCAGGGACAACGGACAGACCTACGAGCAGTACTTC
CASRDNGQTYEQYF
>once|TRBJ2-7|TRBV7-2|TRBD1
TGTGCCAGCAGCTTCGTTACAGGGGAACTCAACGAGCAGTACTTC
CASSFVTGELNEQYF
>-|TRBJ2-5|TRBV14|-
TGTGCCAGCAGCCCATCTACTTACAGGGGAGGTCGAGAGACCCAGTACTTC
CASSPSTYRGGRETQYF
>-|TRBJ2-7|TRBV11-1|TRBD1
TGTGCCAGCAGCTTTTCCCGGACAGGCACCTACGAGCAGTACTTC
CASSFSRTGTYEQYF
>-|TRBJ2-5|TRBV5-4|-
TGTGCCAGCAGCTTGGATCTAGCAGAAGAGACCCAGTACTTC
CASSLDLAEETQYF
>-|TRBJ1-2|TRBV30|-
TGTGCCTGGACCCCTCCCTTCGGGGGTAACTACCCTCTATCCACCTTC
CAWTPPFGGNYPLSTF
>-|TRBJ1-3|TRBV5-8|TRBD1
TGTGCCAGCAGCCGTCAACAGGGGTCGAGCTCTGGAAACACCATATATTTT
CASSRQQGSSSGNTIYF
>-|TRBJ1-1|TRBV6-6|-
TGTGCCAGCATCTCCCAGGGGAGGAACACTGAAGCTTTCTTT
CASISQGRNTEAFF
>-|TRBJ1-1|TRBV7-9|-
TGTGCCAGCAGCTTAGATCTCACTGAAGCTTTCTTT
CASSLDLTEAFF
>-|TRBJ2-2|TRBV4-2|-
TGTGCCAGCAGCCAACCCTCGAACACCGGGGAGCTGTTTTTT
CASSQPSNTGELFF
>-|TRBJ1-4|TRBV10-1|-
TGCGCCAGCAGTGCAGGGACTAATGAAAAACTGTTTTTT
CASSAGTNEKLFF
>few|TRBJ2-3|TRBV5-1|-
TGCGCCAGCAGCCCCACTAGAGGCACAGATACGCAGTATTTT
CASSPTRGTDTQYF
>few|TRBJ2-5|TRBV9|-
TGTGCCAGCAGCCGCGAGAGCGGGTGGGAGACCCAGTACTTC
CASSRESGWETQYF
>-|TRBJ1-2|TRBV5-1|-
TGCGCCAGCAGGTCAGGGCTCAACTATGGCTACACCTTC
CASRSGLNYGYTF